Below are 10 T cell receptor beta chains sequenced from a single sample in a study of blood T cell repertoires in COVID-19. Profiling relied on immunoSEQ multiplex PCR, and the TCRdb table lists in-frame clones only, not all of them. The repertoire holds approximately 98,000 clones, with 71% as singletons. Sequenced sample: peripheral blood. Receptors originate from a middle-aged woman with acute or convalescent COVID-19.

The V and J genes are TRBV5-1 and TRBJ1-4; 11 positions match TRBD1. CDR1 and CDR2 (germline): SGHRS, YFSETQ. V gave up 5 bases and J gave up 8 bases; unmatched junction bases: 5. The CDR3 has 14 residues. The CDR3 spells CASSAGQGDEKLFF. In DNA, the CDR3 is TGCGCCAGCAGTGCGGGACAGGGGGACGAAAAACTGTTTTTT.

This clone appeared a single time. V usage is TRBV5-1 and J usage is TRBJ2-3, with TRBD1 matching 10 bases. The V and J ends lost 4 bases and 8 bases, in that order; junction bases with no gene match: 7. Germline V gene sequence: CDR1 SGHRS, CDR2 YFSETQ. The CDR3 length is 14 residues. The DNA for the CDR3 is TGCGCCAGCAGCCCCGGGACAGGGGTTGGTACGCAGTATTTT. Amino acids: CASSPGTGVGTQYF.

This sequence joins TRBV6-5 and TRBJ1-6; 9 bases are shared with TRBD1. The J segment lost 9 bases and the V segment lost 7 bases, leaving 4 bases of the junction unmatched. Germline CDR1 is MNHEY and CDR2 is SVGAGI. The CDR3 covers 13 residues. CDR3: CASTGQGSSPLHF. In DNA form, the CDR3 reads TGTGCCAGCACCGGACAGGGGAGTTCACCCCTCCACTTT.

This rearrangement joins TRBV7-3 to TRBJ2-5; TRBD2 matches at 8 bases. There are 14 residues in the CDR3. V shed 5 bases and J 4 bases; nucleotides not matched to a gene: 6. Germline V gives CDR1 SGHTA, CDR2 FQGTGA. CDR3 protein: CASSPGLAPETQYF. CDR3 in DNA: TGTGCCAGCAGCCCCGGACTAGCCCCAGAGACCCAGTACTTC.

The chain joins TRBV7-8 to TRBJ1-4; 7 nucleotides agree with TRBD1. Germline CDR1 reads SGHVS; CDR2 reads FQNEAQ. The CDR3 spans 15 residues. V shed 1 base, J shed 10 bases, and the junction held 9 bases outside the gene matches. The CDR3, as DNA: TGTGCCAGCAGCTTAGGAGGAGGGGGCGGTGGAAAACTGTTTTTT. This gives the protein CASSLGGGGGGKLFF.

This clone occurred a few times. The genes are TRBV4-3 and TRBJ2-1; 9 bases match TRBD2. The germline V gene has CDR1 LGHNA and CDR2 YSLEER. The V and J ends lost 0 bases and 9 bases, in that order; junction bases with no gene match: 6. CDR3 length: 15 amino acids. CDR3 nucleotide sequence: TGCGCCAGCAGCCAAGAGCGGGGGGGTGGTGGTGAGCAGTTCTTC. The encoded protein is CASSQERGGGGEQFF.

Many counts were recorded for this clone. V is TRBV12-3 or TRBV12-4 and J is TRBJ1-5, with D uncertain. V lost 6 bases, J lost 8 bases, and 14 bases lay in between. This CDR3 comprises 13 residues. The CDR3 spells CASRRVFGEPQHF. CDR3 coding DNA: TGTGCCAGCAGAAGGGTATTCGGGGAGCCCCAGCATTTT.

CDR3 coding DNA: TGTGCCAGCAGCTTACCTAGCGGGGGGGCGCATGAGCAGTTCTTC. This gives the protein CASSLPSGGAHEQFF. V usage is TRBV7-9 and J usage is TRBJ2-1; TRBD2 aligns across 12 bases. V trimming: 2 bases; J trimming: 8 bases; junction bases outside the gene matches: 4. This CDR3 has 15 residues. Germline loops: CDR1 SEHNR, CDR2 FQNEAQ (reference sequence). Variable domain in full (rest from reference TRBV7-9 and TRBJ2-1): DTGVSQNPRHKITKRGQNVTFRCDPISEHNRLYWYRQTLGQGPEFLTYFQNEAQLEKSRLLSDRFSAERPKGSFSTLEIQRTEQGDSAMYLCASSLPSGGAHEQFFGPGTRLTVL.

This rearrangement joins TRBV4-3 to TRBJ2-2, with 7 bases lining up with TRBD2. This CDR3 spans 17 amino acids. Germline V lookup: CDR1 LGHNA, CDR2 YSLEER. V lost 0 bases to trimming and J lost 3 bases; unmatched junction nucleotides: 7. In DNA form, the CDR3 reads TGCGCCAGCAGCCAAGATTCCGGGGGGTGGGACACCGGGGAGCTGTTTTTT. It translates to CASSQDSGGWDTGELFF.

The gene calls are TRBV5-5 and TRBJ1-5; weak D call: TRBD1 (6 bases). The CDR3 totals 15 residues. Trimming removed 4 bases at V and 7 bases at J, with 18 bases between. CDR1 is SGHKS and CDR2 is YYEKEE in the germline V gene (reference sequence). CDR3 sequence reads: CASSPGGGEIQPQHF. CDR3 coding DNA: TGTGCCAGCAGCCCGGGAGGGGGAGAGATACAGCCCCAGCATTTT.